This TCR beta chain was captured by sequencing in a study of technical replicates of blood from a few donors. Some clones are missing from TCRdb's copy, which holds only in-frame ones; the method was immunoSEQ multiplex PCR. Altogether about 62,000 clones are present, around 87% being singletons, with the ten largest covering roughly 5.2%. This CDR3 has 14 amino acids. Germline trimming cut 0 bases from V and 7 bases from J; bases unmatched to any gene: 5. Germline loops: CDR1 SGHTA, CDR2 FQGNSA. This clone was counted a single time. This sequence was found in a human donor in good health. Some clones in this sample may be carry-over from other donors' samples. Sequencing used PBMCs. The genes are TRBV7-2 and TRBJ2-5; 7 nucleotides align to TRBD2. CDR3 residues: CASSLASGGGTQYF. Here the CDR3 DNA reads TGTGCCAGCAGCTTAGCGAGTGGGGGGGGGACCCAGTACTTC.